This T cell receptor beta chain was recorded in a study of tumor-infiltrating lymphocytes in localized non-small cell lung cancer. In regard to this clone: Its target is not known.

The table came from immunoSEQ multiplex PCR; TCRdb's copy has only in-frame clones and leaves some out. The repertoire holds about 15,000 clones, with about 65% as singletons. General study findings and limits: Each assay used a separate piece of the same tissue.

Between the trimmed V and J ends, which lost 3 bases and 0 bases, there was a span of 11 bases. The CDR3 is made up of 15 amino acids. Germline-derived CDR1 and CDR2 are LNHDA and SQIVND (reference sequence). The material sequenced was lung tumor tissue. This chain links TRBV19 with TRBJ1-1; D remains unclear. The sequence came from a human donor with non-small cell lung cancer. The CDR3, as DNA: TGTGCCAGTAGTATCTTCCTGACCGTGAACACTGAAGCTTTCTTT. It is translated as CASSIFLTVNTEAFF.